This entry lists 5 T cell receptor beta chains sequenced from one sample in a study of molecular identifiers for immune sequencing clone quantification. TCRdb used MiXCR to reprocess the PCR reads, holding one entry per CDR3 protein. The sample holds more than 450,000 distinct CDR3 sequences, roughly 25% seen once. Sequences were obtained from naive CD8+ T cells from blood, with Jurkat cell RNA spiked in. The subset here: FACS-sorted CD8+CD4-CCR7+CD45RA+ naive T cells. All receptors come from a human donor in good health. Some libraries in this study had Jurkat cell RNA spiked in.

In its sample, this clonotype was seen many times. The V and J genes are TRBV7-6 and TRBJ2-3; 11 nucleotides agree with TRBD1. The CDR3 is 17 amino acids. Germline CDR1 and CDR2: SGHVS and FNYEAQ. V gave up 4 bases and J gave up 0 bases; unmatched junction bases: 6. The CDR3 sequence is CASSSPGDRGSTDTQYF. For the CDR3, the DNA is TGTGCCAGCAGCTCCCCCGGGGACAGGGGGAGCACAGATACGCAGTATTTT.

The rearrangement uses TRBV5-6 and TRBJ1-4, with a tentative D call TRBD1 (6 bases). The CDR3 loop spans 18 amino acids. From germline, CDR1 is SGHDT and CDR2 YYEEEE. With 0 bases removed from V and 2 bases from J, the gap between germline ends came to 17 bases. The CDR3 is CASSLGSGGPRTNEKLFF. The DNA for the CDR3 is TGTGCCAGCAGCTTGGGGTCTGGGGGCCCGCGCACTAATGAAAAACTGTTTTTT.

The sample holds a few counts of this clonotype. The chain employs TRBV27 and TRBJ1-1; 7 bases align to TRBD1. CDR3 size: 13 residues. Germline V gives CDR1 MNHEY, CDR2 SMNVEV (reference sequence). With 5 bases clipped from V and 5 bases from J, the junction kept 5 bases outside the gene matches. The CDR3 bases are TGTGCCAGCAGTCTACAGACAGGGACTGAAGCTTTCTTT. It codes for CASSLQTGTEAFF.

This clonotype was detected a few times. The chain is built from TRBV19 and TRBJ2-1; 9 bases are shared with TRBD1. V shed 4 bases and J 2 bases; nucleotides not matched to a gene: 9. The CDR3 extends over 17 amino acids. Germline V gene data show CDR1 as LNHDA and CDR2 as SQIVND (reference sequence). The CDR3 region is CASSTHRDREAYNEQFF. The CDR3, as DNA: TGTGCCAGTAGTACTCACCGGGACAGGGAGGCCTACAATGAGCAGTTCTTC. The entire variable domain, with the rest obtained from reference TRBV19 and TRBJ2-1, is as follows: DGGITQSPKYLFRKEGQNVTLSCEQNLNHDAMYWYRQDPGQGLRLIYYSQIVNDFQKGDIAEGYSVSREKKESFPLTVTSAQKNPTAFYLCASSTHRDREAYNEQFFGPGTRLTVL.

This clonotype was found many times. The V and J genes are TRBV4-3 and TRBJ1-2, with D perhaps matching TRBD1 (6 bases). V was clipped by 1 base and J by 4 bases, with 10 bases between them. Germline assignment: CDR1 LGHNA and CDR2 YSLEER. The CDR3 sequence is 14 residues long. DNA of the CDR3: TGCGCCAGCAGCCAAGCAGGGGTCGGCTATGGCTACACCTTC. Amino acids: CASSQAGVGYGYTF.